The TCR beta chain described here comes from a study of cytomegalovirus exposure and HLA in healthy donors. This CDR3 contains 15 residues. Germline assignment: CDR1 SGHRS and CDR2 YFSETQ. The ends lost 4 bases at V and 5 bases at J; junction bases unmatched: 8. It was with 60 Vbeta and 13 Jbeta primers that the PCR ran. The repertoire was sequenced with immunoSEQ multiplex PCR; TCRdb's copy has only in-frame clones and lacks some. This table holds over 150,000 clones, roughly 87% found once. To note about this clone: Its cognate antigen is unknown.

Study observations and caveats: Most TCR sequences were seen very rarely across donors, but some public TCRs occurred in many.

The sequenced material came from PBMCs. The receptor comes from a girl under three years old in good health and CMV-seronegative. The rearrangement links TRBV5-1 to TRBJ1-1; 10 positions match TRBD1. DNA for the CDR3: TGCGCCAGCAGCCACGACAGGGGGCGAAGGACTGAAGCTTTCTTT. This gives the protein CASSHDRGRRTEAFF.